This T cell receptor beta chain was captured in a study of cytomegalovirus exposure and HLA in healthy donors. Primers: 60 Vbeta forward and 13 Jbeta reverse. TCRdb's copy holds only in-frame clones and misses some; the assay was immunoSEQ multiplex PCR. The table shows some 140,000 clones, with approximately 79% occurring only once. Trimming cost V 5 bases and J 2 bases, with 10 bases left between them. The CDR3 contains 15 residues. Per germline, CDR1 MRHNA and CDR2 SNTAGT. The sequenced sample consisted of PBMCs. The sequence came from a woman between 50 and 59 years old in good health and CMV-seropositive. The gene calls are TRBV6-4 and TRBJ1-6; D is unclear. The CDR3 loop reads CASSLEGAYNSPLHF. The CDR3 region has the DNA TGTGCCAGCAGTTTAGAGGGAGCCTATAATTCACCCCTCCACTTT.